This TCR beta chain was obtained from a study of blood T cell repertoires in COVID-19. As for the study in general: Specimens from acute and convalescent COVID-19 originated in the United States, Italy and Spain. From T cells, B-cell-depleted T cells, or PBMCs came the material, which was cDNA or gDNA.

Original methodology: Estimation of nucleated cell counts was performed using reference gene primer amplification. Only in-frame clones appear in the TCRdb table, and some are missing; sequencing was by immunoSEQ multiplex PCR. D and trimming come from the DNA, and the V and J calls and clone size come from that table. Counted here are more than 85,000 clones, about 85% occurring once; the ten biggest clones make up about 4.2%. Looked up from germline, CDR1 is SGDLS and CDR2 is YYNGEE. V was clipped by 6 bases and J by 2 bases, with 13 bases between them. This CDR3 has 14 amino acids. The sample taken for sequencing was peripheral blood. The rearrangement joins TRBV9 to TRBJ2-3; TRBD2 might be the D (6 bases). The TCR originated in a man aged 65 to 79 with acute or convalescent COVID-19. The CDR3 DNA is TGTGCCAGCACCCCAGCGGGTTCCACAGATACGCAGTATTTT. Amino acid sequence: CASTPAGSTDTQYF. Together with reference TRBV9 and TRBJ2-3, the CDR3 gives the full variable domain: DSGVTQTPKHLITATGQRVTLRCSPRSGDLSVYWYQQSLDQGLQFLIQYYNGEERAKGNILERFSAQQFPDLHSELNLSSLELGDSALYFCASTPAGSTDTQYFGPGTRLTVL.